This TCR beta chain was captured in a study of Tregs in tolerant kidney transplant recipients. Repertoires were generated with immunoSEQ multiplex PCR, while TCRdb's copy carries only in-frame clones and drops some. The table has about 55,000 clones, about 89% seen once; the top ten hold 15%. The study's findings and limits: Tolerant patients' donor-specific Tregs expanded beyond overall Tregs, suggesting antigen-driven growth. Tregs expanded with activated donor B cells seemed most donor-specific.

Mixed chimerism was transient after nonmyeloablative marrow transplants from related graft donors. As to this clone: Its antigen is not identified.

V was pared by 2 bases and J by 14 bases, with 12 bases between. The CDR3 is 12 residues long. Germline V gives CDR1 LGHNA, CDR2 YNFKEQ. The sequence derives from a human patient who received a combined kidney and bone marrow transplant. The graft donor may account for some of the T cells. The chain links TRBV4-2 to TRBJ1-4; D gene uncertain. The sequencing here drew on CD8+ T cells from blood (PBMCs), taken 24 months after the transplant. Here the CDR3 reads CASSQPPSGLFF. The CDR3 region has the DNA TGTGCCAGCAGCCAACCCCCTTCCGGGCTGTTTTTT.